Listed below are T cell receptor beta chains from one sample, sequenced in a study of shared clonotypes between healthy human individuals. Assay used: immunoSEQ multiplex PCR; TCRdb lists only in-frame clones, some missing. This table has under 750,000 clones, just under 75% appearing once. Sequenced: memory CD4+ T cells sorted from blood. Receptors were obtained from a woman in her 30s in good health. Each CDR3 is given with its conserved first and last residue. D genes are given only for firm matches. The listing skips clone size in some rows; elsewhere it reads once, few, many or a size class.

size	V	J	D	CDR3	DNA
NA	TRBV15	TRBJ1-5	NA	CATSTWRAEGGYQPQHF	TGTGCCACCAGCACCTGGCGGGCCGAGGGAGGGTATCAGCCCCAGCATTTT
NA	TRBV4-1	TRBJ2-7	NA	CASSQVPQLGYEQYF	TGCGCCAGCAGCCAAGTTCCGCAATTGGGATACGAGCAGTACTTC
NA	TRBV18	TRBJ2-7	TRBD1	CASSPTGTGVEQYF	TGTGCCAGCTCACCCACCGGGACAGGGGTCGAGCAGTACTTC
NA	TRBV28	TRBJ2-5	NA	CASSQRGGRQETQYF	TGTGCCAGCAGTCAAAGGGGGGGGCGGCAAGAGACCCAGTACTTC
NA	TRBV10-3	TRBJ1-3	NA	CAIRPPGSGNTIYF	TGTGCCATCAGGCCTCCCGGATCTGGAAACACCATATATTTT
NA	TRBV5-4	TRBJ2-5	NA	CASSLKGDWETQYF	TGTGCCAGCAGCTTGAAAGGAGATTGGGAGACCCAGTACTTC
many	TRBV6-5	TRBJ2-1	TRBD2	CASSSKSGSSYNEQFF	TGTGCCAGCAGTTCGAAGAGCGGGAGCTCCTACAATGAGCAGTTCTTC
NA	TRBV5-8	TRBJ1-5	TRBD1	CASSLVKGGAGQPQHF	TGTGCCAGCAGCTTGGTGAAAGGGGGCGCCGGTCAGCCCCAGCATTTT
NA	TRBV7-2	TRBJ1-3	TRBD1	CASSQDRGSGNTIYF	TGTGCCAGCAGTCAAGACAGGGGAAGTGGAAACACCATATATTTT
NA	TRBV27	TRBJ1-2	NA	CASSTHGTPYGYTF	TGTGCCAGCAGTACCCACGGGACACCCTATGGCTACACCTTC
NA	TRBV15	TRBJ1-1	NA	CATSRDLRQLEAFF	TGTGCCACCAGCAGAGATCTCCGACAGCTAGAAGCTTTCTTT
many	TRBV6-1	TRBJ1-1	TRBD1	CASRPSGTGATEAFF	TGTGCCAGCCGCCCTTCTGGGACAGGGGCCACTGAAGCTTTCTTT
NA	TRBV11-2	TRBJ1-1	NA	CASSPDIGNTEAFF	TGTGCCAGCAGCCCCGATATAGGAAACACTGAAGCTTTCTTT
NA	TRBV29-1	TRBJ2-1	TRBD2	CSVVAGGPYEQFF	TGCAGCGTTGTAGCGGGAGGGCCCTATGAGCAGTTCTTC
NA	TRBV7-3	TRBJ2-2	NA	CASSLGGNTGELFF	TGTGCCAGCAGCTTAGGCGGGAACACCGGGGAGCTGTTTTTT
NA	TRBV7-6	TRBJ2-5	NA	CASSQAGAGETQYF	TGTGCCAGCAGCCAGGCAGGGGCCGGAGAGACCCAGTACTTC
NA	TRBV28	TRBJ2-4	TRBD2	CASSPRLAGAGRIQYF	TGTGCCAGCAGTCCGAGACTAGCGGGAGCCGGTCGAATTCAGTACTTC
NA	TRBV28	TRBJ2-1	NA	CASTPGRHNEQFF	TGTGCCAGCACTCCAGGAAGACACAATGAGCAGTTCTTC
NA	TRBV6-1	TRBJ1-5	NA	CASSEGQALNQPQHF	TGTGCCAGCAGTGAAGGGCAGGCGCTCAATCAGCCCCAGCATTTT
few	TRBV5-8	TRBJ2-5	NA	CASSLEVSTDWGETQYF	TGTGCCAGCAGCTTGGAGGTTTCTACGGACTGGGGAGAGACCCAGTACTTC
many	TRBV27	TRBJ1-1	TRBD1	CASSLFRGRGSEAFF	TGTGCCAGCAGTTTATTCAGGGGGCGCGGCTCTGAAGCTTTCTTT
NA	TRBV5-8	TRBJ2-3	TRBD1	CASSFAGGRSTDTQYF	TGTGCCAGCAGCTTTGCAGGGGGCAGGAGCACAGATACGCAGTATTTT
NA	TRBV19	TRBJ1-3	NA	CASSIKTEGNTIYF	TGTGCCAGTAGTATCAAGACAGAAGGAAACACCATATATTTT
many	TRBV6-5	TRBJ2-7	TRBD2	CASSYGGRAGEQYF	TGTGCCAGCAGTTACGGCGGGAGGGCCGGAGAGCAGTACTTC
NA	TRBV5-1	TRBJ2-3	NA	CASSPGTLTDTQYF	TGCGCCAGCAGCCCTGGGACACTCACAGATACGCAGTATTTT
NA	TRBV6-1	TRBJ1-5	TRBD1	CASSEFRTGPQPQHF	TGTGCCAGCAGTGAATTCAGGACAGGGCCTCAGCCCCAGCATTTT
NA	TRBV9	TRBJ2-2	NA	CASSGAASTGELFF	TGTGCCAGCAGCGGGGCAGCTTCTACCGGGGAGCTGTTTTTT
NA	TRBV19	TRBJ2-1	NA	CASSIDGGGTYNEQFF	TGTGCCAGTAGTATAGACGGCGGGGGCACCTACAATGAGCAGTTCTTC
NA	TRBV6-5	TRBJ1-1	NA	CASSYGGMNTEAFF	TGTGCCAGCAGTTACGGGGGGATGAACACTGAAGCTTTCTTT
few	TRBV11-1	TRBJ2-3	NA	CASSFGVRTDTQYF	TGTGCCAGCAGCTTTGGGGTCAGAACAGATACGCAGTATTTT
NA	TRBV27	TRBJ2-3	TRBD1	CASSYGTGGIDTQYF	TGTGCCAGCAGTTACGGGACAGGGGGAATCGATACGCAGTATTTT
once	TRBV11-2	TRBJ2-4	NA	CASSLVTSGLAKNIQYF	TGTGCCAGCAGCTTAGTGACGTCGGGTCTAGCCAAAAACATTCAGTACTTC
many	TRBV5-1	TRBJ2-3	NA	CASSLSFDGQYF	TGCGCCAGCAGCTTATCGTTCGATGGGCAGTATTTT
NA	TRBV2	TRBJ1-6	NA	CASSVEGTGNSPLHF	TGTGCCAGCAGTGTTGAGGGGACGGGTAATTCACCCCTCCACTTT
NA	TRBV5-6	TRBJ2-5	NA	CASSFPGYDPLQYF	TGTGCCAGCAGCTTCCCGGGCTACGACCCCCTACAGTACTTC
few	TRBV5-1	TRBJ2-7	TRBD1	CASSEGTGAIEQYF	TGCGCCAGCAGCGAGGGGACAGGTGCTATCGAGCAGTACTTC
many	TRBV13	TRBJ2-2	TRBD2	CASTRTSGNTGELFF	TGTGCCAGCACGCGAACTAGCGGGAACACCGGGGAGCTGTTTTTT
NA	TRBV10-1	TRBJ1-1	NA	CATSPRRGTEAFF	TGCGCCACCTCCCCGCGCCGGGGGACTGAAGCTTTCTTT
NA	TRBV7-3	TRBJ2-2	TRBD1	CASSLQGAGGELFF	TGTGCCAGCAGCTTACAGGGGGCGGGCGGGGAGCTGTTTTTT
NA	TRBV19	TRBJ2-3	TRBD2	CASRGLAETGSGTDTQYF	TGTGCCAGCCGGGGACTAGCGGAGACGGGGTCGGGCACAGATACGCAGTATTTT
few	TRBV7-2	TRBJ2-2	NA	CASSAPIRNTGELFF	TGTGCCAGCAGCGCTCCTATCCGGAACACCGGGGAGCTGTTTTTT
NA	TRBV18	TRBJ2-7	TRBD1	CASSDREDYEQYF	TGTGCCAGCTCGGACAGGGAGGACTACGAGCAGTACTTC
NA	TRBV19	TRBJ1-1	NA	CASSPPLRANTEAFF	TGTGCCAGTAGTCCCCCCCTCAGGGCGAACACTGAAGCTTTCTTT
NA	TRBV25-1	TRBJ2-7	TRBD1	CASSAGTAHSYEQYF	TGTGCCAGCAGTGCCGGGACAGCCCACTCCTACGAGCAGTACTTC
NA	TRBV4-1	TRBJ2-3	TRBD2	CASSQKSQRDTDTQYF	TGCGCCAGCAGCCAAAAGTCCCAGCGGGACACAGATACGCAGTATTTT
NA	TRBV7-7	TRBJ2-3	NA	CASTPEISTDTQYF	TGTGCCAGCACCCCCGAGATTAGCACAGATACGCAGTATTTT
NA	TRBV18	TRBJ2-2	NA	CASSPTLNTGELFF	TGTGCCAGCTCACCAACCCTTAACACCGGGGAGCTGTTTTTT
once	TRBV29-1	TRBJ2-7	NA	CSVLLTVDSYEQYF	TGCAGCGTCCTCCTAACAGTCGACTCCTACGAGCAGTACTTC
NA	TRBV27	TRBJ2-5	NA	CASTPKHLGETQYF	TGTGCCAGCACCCCAAAGCACCTCGGGGAGACCCAGTACTTC
NA	TRBV6-1	TRBJ2-5	NA	CASSEGGGSQYF	TGTGCCAGCAGTGAAGGAGGTGGCAGCCAGTACTTC
NA	TRBV7-2	TRBJ2-2	TRBD2	CAPGLAGEGELFF	TGTGCCCCGGGACTAGCGGGAGAGGGGGAGCTGTTTTTT
NA	TRBV25-1	TRBJ1-5	NA	CASSESDQPQHF	TGTGCCAGCAGTGAATCGGATCAGCCCCAGCATTTT